These 21 T cell receptor beta chains were all obtained from the same sample, sequenced in a study of human T cells and chemical hapten exposure listed by TCRdb under 2021. Unfractionated whole blood was collected in Tempus Blood RNA tubes, and total RNA was extracted from that blood. Library creation used 5' RACE. These reads were obtained on an Illumina MiSeq. Using fastp at Q25 and MiXCR, TCRdb reprocessed the public reads and kept productive beta chains. Identical CDR3 proteins give one entry, which carries the most common genes and DNA. This sample is represented by about 140,000 distinct CDR3 sequences; around 4.1% of them were singletons. Clones ranked in the top ten supply around 1.4% of the sample. These receptor sequences come from a female donor in good health.

At least ten counts were recorded for this clonotype. The gene calls are TRBV20-1 and TRBJ2-3; 8 bases match TRBD1. V gave up 5 bases and J gave up 1 base; unmatched junction bases: 2. The CDR3 has 13 residues. Germline CDR1 and CDR2: DFQATT and SNEGSKA (reference sequence). CDR3 amino acids: CSAPGGRTDTQYF. The CDR3 nucleotides are TGCAGTGCTCCAGGGGGCCGCACAGATACGCAGTATTTT.

This clonotype was recorded many times. V gene TRBV5-6 combines with J gene TRBJ1-1; 8 nucleotides match TRBD1. J was trimmed by 0 bases and V by 4 bases; bases with no gene match: 8. CDR1 is SGHDT, CDR2 YYEEEE, per germline. The CDR3 length is 16 residues. The CDR3 coding sequence is TGTGCCAGCAGCCTCCGGTCAGGGGGCCTGAACACTGAAGCTTTCTTT. Translation gives CASSLRSGGLNTEAFF.

This clonotype was picked up a small number of times. V and J are TRBV6-5 and TRBJ1-2, with D possibly being TRBD1 (6 bases). Germline CDR1 reads MNHEY; CDR2 reads SVGAGI. The ends were cut back, 0 bases at V and 12 bases at J, with 14 bases in the middle. The CDR3 covers 13 residues. The CDR3, as DNA: TGTGCCAGCAGTTACTCCAGGGGAAAAGGCGACACCTTC. Its protein product is CASSYSRGKGDTF.

This clonotype has at least ten counts. This chain joins TRBV20-1 and TRBJ2-3, with unresolved D. The V and J ends lost 6 bases and 0 bases respectively, with 7 bases between them. The CDR3 has 12 amino acids. Germline V lookup: CDR1 DFQATT, CDR2 SNEGSKA (reference sequence). The CDR3 DNA reads TGCAGTGCACTCGCGAGCACAGATACGCAGTATTTT. Translated, it gives CSALASTDTQYF.

The chain joins TRBV10-3 to TRBJ1-1, with 7 positions matching TRBD1. The junction had 5 bases not matched to a gene; V was cut back by 4 bases and J by 3 bases. Germline V lookup: CDR1 ENHRY, CDR2 SYGVKD. The CDR3 extends over 14 amino acids. The CDR3 spells CAISGGQTDTEAFF. DNA for the CDR3: TGTGCCATCAGTGGGGGACAGACCGACACTGAAGCTTTCTTT.

This clonotype occurred many times. V gene TRBV19 combines with J gene TRBJ1-5; D is uncertain. The CDR3 covers 14 residues. CDR1 is LNHDA, CDR2 SQIVND, per germline (reference sequence). Trimming stripped 3 bases from V and 0 bases from J, with 6 bases between. CDR3 nucleotides: TGTGCCAGTAGTATTGCGGATAGCAATCAGCCCCAGCATTTT. Its protein product is CASSIADSNQPQHF. Combining the CDR3 with reference TRBV19 and TRBJ1-5 gives the whole variable domain DGGITQSPKYLFRKEGQNVTLSCEQNLNHDAMYWYRQDPGQGLRLIYYSQIVNDFQKGDIAEGYSVSREKKESFPLTVTSAQKNPTAFYLCASSIADSNQPQHFGDGTRLSIL.

The table lists this clonotype with a count of one. J is TRBJ2-2 and V is TRBV6-2 or TRBV6-3; 9 bases are shared with TRBD2. The CDR3 length is 18 residues. Germline loops: CDR1 MNHEY, CDR2 SVGEGT. J lost 1 base, V lost 7 bases, and 13 bases had no gene match. The CDR3 loop reads CASKFFGSSGVNTGELFF. For the CDR3, the DNA is TGTGCCAGCAAGTTCTTTGGGTCTAGCGGGGTGAACACCGGGGAGCTGTTTTTT.

This clonotype has only a few counts. This clone may be a read error of a much larger clone one base away. V gene TRBV2 combines with J gene TRBJ2-3, with 11 bases identical to TRBD1. After removal of 8 bases from V and 5 bases from J, the junction contained 6 bases not matched to a gene. CDR1 and CDR2 from the germline V gene are SNHLY and FYNNEI. This CDR3 has 14 residues. The CDR3 DNA sequence: TGTGCCAGCGGCCGGGACAGGGGGAAAGATACGCAGTATTTT. Its protein product is CASGRDRGKDTQYF.

This clonotype has ten or more counts. This rearrangement joins TRBV3-1 to TRBJ2-1; D ambiguous. This CDR3 contains 16 residues. Germline lookup yields CDR1 LGHDT and CDR2 YNNKEL (reference sequence). V shed 5 bases and J shed 0 bases, with 14 bases lying between them. As DNA, the CDR3 is TGTGCCAGCAGCTCCTGGACGTTCGGCTCCTACAATGAGCAGTTCTTC. Translating gives CASSSWTFGSYNEQFF.

This clonotype was counted between two and nine times. The V gene is TRBV2, the J gene TRBJ1-2, with 9 bases matching TRBD1. CDR3 length equals 14 residues. Unmatched junction bases numbered 7, after V lost 7 bases and J lost 4 bases. Germline assignment: CDR1 SNHLY and CDR2 FYNNEI. The CDR3 is CASTRTGDGYGYTF. CDR3 sequence (DNA): TGTGCCAGCACTCGGACAGGGGATGGCTATGGCTACACCTTC.

This clonotype was recorded at least ten times. The chain joins TRBV29-1 to TRBJ2-3; D not resolved. Germline V gives CDR1 SQVTM, CDR2 ANQGSEA. The CDR3 runs 14 residues. Trimming removed 8 bases at V and 0 bases at J, with 15 bases between. CDR3 nucleotides: TGCAGCTCCTGGGGTCAGAAAAGCACAGATACGCAGTATTTT. This translates into CSSWGQKSTDTQYF.

This clonotype has a count of ten or more. The chain joins TRBV12-3 or TRBV12-4 to TRBJ1-5; 8 bases are a match to TRBD1. J lost 0 bases, V lost 5 bases, and 6 bases had no gene match. There are 16 residues in the CDR3. The DNA of the CDR3 is TGTGCCAGCAGTGGAGAACAGGGGGATAGCAATCAGCCCCAGCATTTT. Translating gives CASSGEQGDSNQPQHF.

The sample holds many counts of this clonotype. The chain recombines TRBV6-4 with TRBJ2-1; 8 nucleotides match TRBD1. Germline V gene data show CDR1 as MRHNA and CDR2 as SNTAGT. The CDR3 covers 14 residues. The J segment lost 3 bases and the V segment lost 4 bases, leaving 2 bases of the junction unmatched. In nucleotides, the CDR3 is TGTGCCAGCAGTGGCGGACAGGGCTACAATGAGCAGTTCTTC. Translation: CASSGGQGYNEQFF.

V gene TRBV2 combines with J gene TRBJ1-6; 7 nucleotides match TRBD1. CDR1 and CDR2 (germline): SNHLY, FYNNEI. The ends lost 5 bases at V and 6 bases at J; junction bases unmatched: 10. This CDR3 comprises 16 residues. The CDR3 nucleotides read TGTGCCAGCAGTCCCTCCGGGACAGAGCTTAATTCACCCCTCCACTTT. Its translation: CASSPSGTELNSPLHF. Full variable domain (rest looked up from reference TRBV2 and TRBJ1-6): EPEVTQTPSHQVTQMGQEVILRCVPISNHLYFYWYRQILGQKVEFLVSFYNNEISEKSEIFDDQFSVERPDGSNFTLKIRSTKLEDSAMYFCASSPSGTELNSPLHFGNGTRLTVT.

Ten or more counts support this clonotype. The chain couples TRBV3-1 to TRBJ1-1; no definite D call. The CDR3 is 13 amino acids. V lost 8 bases and J 0 bases, leaving 10 bases between the germline ends. The germline gives CDR1 LGHDT, CDR2 YNNKEL (reference sequence). CDR3 sequence reads: CASSYTLNTEAFF. The CDR3 coding sequence is TGTGCCAGCTCGTACACGTTGAACACTGAAGCTTTCTTT. The entire variable domain, with the rest obtained from reference TRBV3-1 and TRBJ1-1, is as follows: DTAVSQTPKYLVTQMGNDKSIKCEQNLGHDTMYWYKQDSKKFLKIMFSYNNKELIINETVPNRFSPKSPDKAHLNLHINSLELGDSAVYFCASSYTLNTEAFFGQGTRLTVV.

This clonotype was seen at least ten times. The rearrangement joins TRBV6-2 or TRBV6-3 to TRBJ2-1, with D unresolved. This CDR3 spans 12 amino acids. Trimming cost V 2 bases and J 5 bases, with 4 bases left between them. The germline V gene encodes CDR1 MNHEY and CDR2 SVGEGT. CDR3 bases: TGTGCCAGCAGTTACGAAGACAATGAGCAGTTCTTC. Its translation: CASSYEDNEQFF.

The sample holds many counts of this clonotype. V is TRBV6-4 and J is TRBJ1-2; 10 bases agree with TRBD1. In germline, CDR1 is MRHNA, CDR2 SNTAGT. V trimming: 4 bases; J trimming: 7 bases; junction bases outside the gene matches: 3. The CDR3 consists of 13 residues. CDR3 DNA sequence: TGTGCCAGCAGTGGGGGACAGGGGAGTGGCTACACCTTC. This encodes CASSGGQGSGYTF.

This clonotype was counted many times. The chain joins TRBV2 to TRBJ2-3, with D perhaps TRBD1 (6 bases). The CDR3 length is 17 residues. Trimming stripped 0 bases from V and 4 bases from J, with 17 bases between. Per germline, CDR1 SNHLY and CDR2 FYNNEI. The CDR3 DNA is TGTGCCAGCAGTGAAGCGCTACAGGGTTGGAGCGCAGATACGCAGTATTTT. Its translation is CASSEALQGWSADTQYF.

There are many counts of this clonotype. This sequence joins TRBV12-3 or TRBV12-4 and TRBJ1-3, with D uncertain. The CDR3 is 14 residues long. V was clipped by 2 bases and J by 4 bases, with 9 bases between them. The CDR3 spells CASSLTSKGNTIYF. The CDR3 region has the DNA TGTGCCAGCAGTTTAACCTCAAAGGGAAACACCATATATTTT.

There are many counts of this clonotype. The chain uses TRBV3-1 and TRBJ2-5; D might be TRBD1 or TRBD2, each matching 6 bases. The CDR3 loop spans 15 amino acids. V lost 2 bases and J 3 bases, leaving 13 bases between the germline ends. Germline V gives CDR1 LGHDT, CDR2 YNNKEL (reference sequence). This chain's CDR3 is CASSQNGGQKETQYF. The CDR3 DNA is TGTGCCAGCAGCCAAAACGGGGGCCAAAAAGAGACCCAGTACTTC.

This rearrangement joins TRBV12-3 or TRBV12-4 to TRBJ1-1; TRBD1 matches at 9 bases. This CDR3 comprises 16 residues. Trimming cost V 3 bases and J 0 bases; bases outside gene matches: 5. CDR3 DNA: TGTGCCAGCAGTTTGGGGGACAGGGATTTGAACACTGAAGCTTTCTTT. Translating it yields CASSLGDRDLNTEAFF.